Detailed here is one T cell receptor beta chain. Original processing notes: Estimated nucleated cell counts came from reference gene primer amplification. The method was immunoSEQ multiplex PCR; TCRdb's version includes in-frame clones alone and lacks a portion of them. Clone size and the V and J calls come from that table; the DNA yielded D and trimming. The sample shows 200,000 to 300,000 clones, approximately 86% of them seen only once. The data are from a study of blood T cell repertoires in COVID-19. CDR1 and CDR2 (germline): ENHRY, SYGVKD. This CDR3 is 15 amino acids long. The sequence was obtained from a woman in her fifties or sixties who had recovered from COVID-19. The sequencing input was peripheral blood. J is TRBJ2-7 and V is TRBV10-3, with 10 bases identical to TRBD1. TRBJ2-5 explains the end of the DNA better; the J call may be wrong. The chain's CDR3 is CAISVRQGAGETQYF. In nucleotides, the CDR3 is TGTGCCATCAGTGTTCGACAGGGGGCGGGGGAGACCCAGTACTTC.